The clone carrying this TCR beta chain was detected ten times or more. A single record per CDR3 protein comes from TCRdb applying MiXCR to the 5' RACE reads. The table shows some 46,000 distinct CDR3 sequences, with approximately 10% occurring only once. The CDR3 is made up of 15 amino acids. Germline V lookup: CDR1 SGHKS, CDR2 YYEKEE (reference sequence). Trimming took off 1 base at V and 5 bases at J, with 12 bases between the two ends. The sample originates from a study of spatial heterogeneity in lung cancer. The wider study: A consistent excess of beta-chain over alpha-chain sequences was detected.

Sample time point: blood at routine non-recurrence follow-up after resection. The study sequenced unsorted whole RNA from tumor, nontumor lung or frozen PBMC. This TCR was recovered from a male donor with early-stage non-small cell lung cancer. This chain links TRBV5-5 with TRBJ1-4; D not resolved. Sequenced material: PBMCs, taken at follow-up. CDR3 sequence: CASSLIPWRNEKLFF. In DNA form, the CDR3 reads TGTGCCAGCAGCTTGATCCCCTGGAGAAATGAAAAACTGTTTTTT.